Below, 25 T cell receptor beta chains from the same sample are listed, as sequenced in a study of response to subunit inactivated influenza vaccine. TCRdb analysed the RT-PCR reads with MiXCR anew, one entry per CDR3 protein. The table shows 500,000 to 600,000 distinct CDR3 sequences, with 11% occurring only once. These data were also filed under a second study, of T cells expressing NK-cell markers. That report adds: 5'RACE template switching with UMIs generated TCR beta cDNA.

Source: PBMCs from blood, taken on the day of vaccination. The receptors originated from a middle-aged man who received an inactivated influenza vaccine.

In its sample, this clonotype was seen a few times. The chain's CDR3 is CASSIGQGANTGELFF. The CDR3, as DNA: TGTGCCAGCAGCATAGGACAGGGGGCGAACACCGGGGAGCTGTTTTTT. The rearrangement uses TRBV5-6 and TRBJ2-2; the match to TRBD1 covers 10 bases. CDR1 SGHDT and CDR2 YYEEEE come from the germline V gene. The trim removed 4 bases at V and 0 bases at J, leaving 3 bases unmatched. This CDR3 region has 16 residues.

The chain uses TRBV7-2 and TRBJ2-7; D is perhaps TRBD1 or TRBD2 (6 bases each). The germline V and J ends were trimmed by 6 bases and 7 bases, with 10 bases remaining between them. Germline V gives CDR1 SGHTA, CDR2 FQGNSA. The length of the CDR3 is 11 residues. The CDR3 loop is CASRRGEEQYF. CDR3 coding DNA: TGTGCCAGCAGGAGGGGGGAGGAGCAGTACTTC.

V is TRBV10-3 and J is TRBJ2-3; 8 bases agree with TRBD1. V lost 4 bases and J lost 5; bases outside the gene matches: 2. The germline gives CDR1 ENHRY, CDR2 SYGVKD. There are 13 residues in the CDR3. The CDR3: CAISGTGGDTQYF. Here the CDR3 DNA reads TGTGCCATCAGTGGAACAGGGGGAGATACGCAGTATTTT.

The rearrangement uses TRBV29-1 and TRBJ2-7; 9 positions agree with TRBD1. Germline trimming cut 5 bases from V and 3 bases from J; bases unmatched to any gene: 5. Germline CDR1 reads SQVTM; CDR2 reads ANQGSEA. The CDR3 consists of 13 residues. The CDR3 region has the DNA TGCAGCGTTAAGGACAGGGGAAACTACGAGCAGTACTTC. It codes for CSVKDRGNYEQYF.

The chain employs TRBV29-1 and TRBJ1-1; D may be TRBD1 (6 bases). V lost 7 bases and J lost 0, with 12 bases in between. This CDR3 is built from 13 residues. From germline, CDR1 is SQVTM and CDR2 ANQGSEA. In DNA, the CDR3 is TGCAGCGGTACGACAGGCTTGAACACTGAAGCTTTCTTT. Translated, it gives CSGTTGLNTEAFF.

V usage is TRBV28 and J usage is TRBJ2-1, with a weak D call TRBD1 (6 bases). V was clipped by 6 bases and J by 3 bases, with 15 bases between them. The CDR3 is made up of 15 amino acids. CDR1 is MDHEN and CDR2 is SYDVKM in the germline V gene. CDR3 in amino acids: CASSAFRGHYNEQFF. In nucleotides, the CDR3 is TGTGCCAGCAGCGCCTTCAGGGGCCACTACAATGAGCAGTTCTTC. The entire variable domain, with the rest obtained from reference TRBV28 and TRBJ2-1, is as follows: DVKVTQSSRYLVKRTGEKVFLECVQDMDHENMFWYRQDPGLGLRLIYFSYDVKMKEKGDIPEGYSVSREKKERFSLILESASTNQTSMYLCASSAFRGHYNEQFFGPGTRLTVL.

This chain links TRBV20-1 with TRBJ1-5; 8 nucleotides match TRBD1. This CDR3 comprises 15 residues. Losses at the gene ends were 4 bases for V and 2 bases for J; bases not matched to a gene: 7. Germline CDR1 reads DFQATT; CDR2 reads SNEGSKA (reference sequence). Written as DNA, the CDR3 is TGCAGTGCTACGGCAGGGGGCTTGGGCAATCAGCCCCAGCATTTT. Protein sequence: CSATAGGLGNQPQHF.

This sequence joins TRBV6-5 and TRBJ2-1; TRBD2 agrees at 13 bases. V lost 4 bases to trimming and J lost 1 base; unmatched junction nucleotides: 4. Looked up from germline, CDR1 is MNHEY and CDR2 is SVGAGI. The CDR3 contains 17 residues. The CDR3 protein is CASSWTSGRLSYNEQFF. The CDR3 nucleotides read TGTGCCAGCAGTTGGACTAGCGGGAGACTGTCCTACAATGAGCAGTTCTTC.

A few counts support this clonotype. The J gene is TRBJ2-7, the V gene TRBV3-1, with TRBD2 as a possible D gene (6 bases). The V end lost 5 bases, the J end lost 3 bases, and 14 bases lay between the germline ends. The V gene's germline CDR1 is LGHDT and CDR2 YNNKEL (reference sequence). The CDR3 length is 14 residues. This CDR3 is CASSAGLSYYEQYF. CDR3 coding DNA: TGTGCCAGCAGCGCGGGACTCAGCTACTACGAGCAGTACTTC.

This clonotype was counted at least ten times. The chain uses TRBV6-2 or TRBV6-3 and TRBJ1-2, with 11 bases fitting TRBD1. CDR1 and CDR2 from the germline V gene are MNHEY and SVGEGT. This CDR3 is built from 15 residues. V lost 5 bases, J lost 2 bases, and 4 bases stayed unmatched. CDR3 region: CASSRRTGGNYGYTF. The DNA of the CDR3 is TGTGCCAGCAGTCGACGGACAGGGGGCAACTATGGCTACACCTTC.

This clonotype was counted a few times. The V and J genes are TRBV2 and TRBJ1-4; D may be TRBD1 (6 bases). The V end was cut by 2 bases, the J end by 14 bases, with 12 bases between. Germline values: CDR1 SNHLY, CDR2 FYNNEI. The CDR3 covers 12 residues. The CDR3 is CASSESQGKLFF. CDR3 DNA sequence: TGTGCCAGCAGTGAATCCCAGGGGAAGCTGTTTTTT.

This clonotype showed up many times. V is TRBV24-1 and J is TRBJ2-7; TRBD2 agrees at 12 bases. Per the germline V gene, CDR1 is KGHDR and CDR2 is SFDVKD. V was pared by 8 bases and J by 3 bases, with 7 bases of the junction left unmatched. There are 15 residues in the CDR3. CDR3 DNA: TGTGCCACCATCGGACTAGCGGGGCCCCGCTACGAGCAGTACTTC. Its translation is CATIGLAGPRYEQYF.

The chain uses TRBV28 and TRBJ2-2; no clear D. The CDR3 extends over 13 amino acids. The V gene lost 4 bases and the J gene lost 6 bases, with 9 bases spanning the gap. CDR1 is MDHEN and CDR2 is SYDVKM in the germline V gene. The CDR3 protein is CASSSNRAGELFF. Written as DNA, the CDR3 is TGTGCCAGCAGTTCCAATCGCGCCGGGGAGCTGTTTTTT. Looking up the rest from reference TRBV28 and TRBJ2-2 gives the full variable domain: DVKVTQSSRYLVKRTGEKVFLECVQDMDHENMFWYRQDPGLGLRLIYFSYDVKMKEKGDIPEGYSVSREKKERFSLILESASTNQTSMYLCASSSNRAGELFFGEGSRLTVL.

The chain carries TRBV9 and TRBJ1-2; D gene ambiguous. Trimming shortened V by 0 bases and J by 8 bases, and 11 bases separated the two germline ends. This CDR3 comprises 13 residues. Germline V lookup: CDR1 SGDLS, CDR2 YYNGEE. CDR3 bases: TGTGCCAGCAGCGTAGGAGAATCTGAAGGCTACACCTTC. Its protein is CASSVGESEGYTF. Full variable domain (rest looked up from reference TRBV9 and TRBJ1-2): DSGVTQTPKHLITATGQRVTLRCSPRSGDLSVYWYQQSLDQGLQFLIQYYNGEERAKGNILERFSAQQFPDLHSELNLSSLELGDSALYFCASSVGESEGYTFGSGTRLTVV.

Comment on this clonotype: The germline gene is not matched at one end of the junction; a read error may be the cause. The chain joins TRBV28 to TRBJ2-2, with D perhaps matching TRBD1 (6 bases). CDR1 is MDHEN, CDR2 SYDVKM, per germline. This CDR3 contains 19 residues. The CDR3 sequence is CASSLWGPRPRENTGELFF. Here the CDR3 DNA reads TGTGCCAGCAGTCTATGGGGGCCAAGGCCCAGGGAAAACACCGGGGAGCTGTTTTTT.

This clonotype was picked up many times. This chain links TRBV7-4 with TRBJ2-7, with 7 bases matching TRBD2. The CDR3 extends over 15 amino acids. J gave up 3 bases and V 4 bases, and 9 bases lay outside the gene matches. The germline V gene has CDR1 SGHVT and CDR2 SQSDAQ. The CDR3 coding sequence is TGTGCCAGCAGCTCCCTTCGGCTAGCGGACTACGAGCAGTACTTC. Amino acids: CASSSLRLADYEQYF.

The CDR3 sequence is CASSPLPSIAFF. The CDR3 nucleotides are TGTGCCAGCAGCCCCCTCCCCAGTATTGCGTTCTTC. The chain joins TRBV6-2 or TRBV6-3 to TRBJ2-1; no reliable D call. V dropped 6 bases and J dropped 15 bases, with 18 bases sitting between them. This CDR3 contains 12 residues. CDR1 is MNHEY and CDR2 is SVGEGT in the germline V gene.

The chain uses TRBV7-9 and TRBJ2-1; 11 bases agree with TRBD2. CDR1 and CDR2 from the germline V gene are SEHNR and FQNEAQ (reference sequence). V was clipped by 7 bases and J by 7 bases; unmatched bases: 15. There are 17 residues in the CDR3. The CDR3 reads CASTRLHLAGGTNEQFF. In nucleotides, the CDR3 is TGTGCCAGCACACGACTTCATCTAGCGGGAGGTACTAATGAGCAGTTCTTC.

CDR3 sequence (DNA): TGTGCCAGAATTTCAGCCTCTGGACCCCAAGAGACCCAGTACTTC. Translated: CARISASGPQETQYF. This chain connects TRBV21-1 to TRBJ2-5. TRBV21-1 corresponds to a pseudogene. CDR3 length equals 15 residues.

The DNA of the CDR3 is TGTGCCAGCAGCTTAGGATTTGGGTTGGACAAAAACATTCAGTACTTC. This encodes CASSLGFGLDKNIQYF. V gene TRBV7-6 combines with J gene TRBJ2-4, with D unclear. V lost 1 base and J 3 bases, leaving 13 bases between the germline ends. The CDR3 loop spans 16 amino acids. Germline CDR1 and CDR2: SGHVS and FNYEAQ.

The rearrangement uses TRBV30 and TRBJ1-4; 7 bases fit TRBD1. The V gene's germline CDR1 is GTSNPN and CDR2 SVGIG (reference sequence). V dropped 2 bases and J dropped 7; count of bases not matched to a gene: 7. The CDR3 is 14 amino acids. The CDR3 protein is CAWSSGQHSEKLFF. DNA for the CDR3: TGTGCCTGGAGTTCGGGACAGCATAGTGAAAAACTGTTTTTT. Combining the CDR3 with reference TRBV30 and TRBJ1-4 gives the whole variable domain SQTIHQWPATLVQPVGSPLSLECTVEGTSNPNLYWYRQAAGRGLQLLFYSVGIGQISSEVPQNLSASRPQDRQFILSSKKLLLSDSGFYLCAWSSGQHSEKLFFGSGTQLSVL.

This clonotype has a handful of counts. The chain links TRBV3-1 to TRBJ2-1; maybe TRBD2 (6 bases). Germline CDR1 reads LGHDT; CDR2 reads YNNKEL (reference sequence). Trimming took off 1 base at V and 7 bases at J, with 14 bases between the two ends. The CDR3 covers 15 residues. CDR3 region: CASSQGTLARNEQFF. The CDR3 DNA is TGTGCCAGCAGCCAAGGTACGCTAGCGCGTAATGAGCAGTTCTTC.

The CDR3 coding sequence is TGCAGTGCTAGCCCTTTAGCGGGGGCCCGCTCCTACAATGAGCAGTTCTTC. The encoded protein is CSASPLAGARSYNEQFF. The V gene is TRBV20-1, the J gene TRBJ2-1; 9 positions match TRBD2. The CDR3 is 17 residues long. The trim removed 3 bases at V and 0 bases at J, leaving 9 bases unmatched. Germline V gene data show CDR1 as DFQATT and CDR2 as SNEGSKA (reference sequence).

This chain links TRBV29-1 with TRBJ2-7, with TRBD1 matching 10 bases. This CDR3 region has 15 residues. In germline, CDR1 is SQVTM, CDR2 ANQGSEA. Trimming at V came to 0 bases and at J to 6 bases, leaving 8 bases not matched to a gene. DNA for the CDR3: TGCAGCGTTGAAGATGGACAGGGGGTACGAGGCGAGCAGTACTTC. Protein: CSVEDGQGVRGEQYF.

This clonotype appeared a few times. The chain has TRBV5-1 and TRBJ1-5; the D is unclear. The CDR3 is 14 amino acids. V lost 0 bases and J 4 bases, leaving 8 bases between the germline ends. Germline V gene sequence: CDR1 SGHRS, CDR2 YFSETQ. The CDR3 bases are TGCGCCAGCAGCTTGGAAGGGTTAAATCAGCCCCAGCATTTT. Translation: CASSLEGLNQPQHF.